The 7 T cell receptor beta chains reported below all come from one sample, sequenced in a study of T cell repertoires in cytomegalovirus infection. TCRdb recomputed calls from the reads with MiXCR, one row per CDR3 protein. The table includes around 530,000 distinct CDR3 sequences, approximately 15% detected once. Sequenced sample: CD8+ T cells from PBMCs. The receptors derive from a human donor in good health (CMV status not recorded). Some clones in this sample may be carry-over from other donors' samples.

In its sample, this clonotype was seen many times. The chain has TRBV7-9 and TRBJ2-5; no clear D gene. The V and J ends lost 0 bases and 1 base respectively, with 3 bases between them. In germline, CDR1 is SEHNR, CDR2 FQNEAQ (reference sequence). The CDR3 is made up of 13 amino acids. Written as DNA, the CDR3 is TGTGCCAGCAGCTTAGCATTCCAAGAGACCCAGTACTTC. Translation: CASSLAFQETQYF.

This clonotype has at least ten counts. The V and J genes are TRBV27 and TRBJ2-1; TRBD1 matches at 9 bases. CDR3 length: 14 residues. V dropped 5 bases and J dropped 10; count of bases not matched to a gene: 9. The germline gives CDR1 MNHEY, CDR2 SMNVEV (reference sequence). CDR3 DNA: TGTGCCAGCAGTATACGACAGGGGGGGTGGGAGCAGTTCTTC. It translates to CASSIRQGGWEQFF.

This clonotype is a singleton in its sample. One end of the junction fails to match germline, which may point to a read error. The chain combines TRBV14 with TRBJ1-2, with TRBD1 as a possible D gene (6 bases). The CDR3 spans 15 residues. CDR1 is SGHDN, CDR2 FVKESK, per germline. DNA of the CDR3: TGTGCCCGCAGCCAAGATCGGGGGCGCCGGCATGGCTACACCTTC. Its protein is CARSQDRGRRHGYTF.

About this clonotype: A much bigger clone sits one base away, suggesting this may be a read error. The V gene is TRBV12-3 or TRBV12-4, the J gene TRBJ2-2; the match to TRBD1 covers 8 bases. CDR3 length: 13 amino acids. The CDR3 is CDLSTGVTGELFF. DNA for the CDR3: TGTGACCTCTCGACAGGGGTCACCGGGGAGCTGTTTTTT.

This clonotype was observed a few times. The chain has TRBV5-5 and TRBJ2-1; the D gene is possibly TRBD1 (6 bases). Germline-derived CDR1 and CDR2 are SGHKS and YYEKEE (reference sequence). Trimming removed 4 bases from V and 4 bases from J, with 15 bases in between. The CDR3 contains 15 residues. CDR3: CASSPDVGGYNEQFF. The CDR3, as DNA: TGTGCCAGCAGCCCGGACGTAGGGGGATACAATGAGCAGTTCTTC.

This clonotype was seen only a few times. The chain links TRBV6-6 to TRBJ1-5, with D possibly TRBD1 on 6 matching bases. V lost 2 bases, J lost 0 bases, and 11 bases lay in between. Per germline, CDR1 MNHNY and CDR2 SVGAGI (reference sequence). CDR3 length: 16 residues. The CDR3, as DNA: TGTGCCAGCAGTTACGGGACAACAGATAGCAATCAGCCCCAGCATTTT. The encoded protein is CASSYGTTDSNQPQHF.

In this sample, this clonotype turned up many times. This chain uses TRBV7-6 with TRBJ2-2, with TRBD2 matching 14 bases. From germline, CDR1 is SGHVS and CDR2 FNYEAQ. The length of the CDR3 is 16 residues. V lost 5 bases to trimming and J lost 3 bases; unmatched junction nucleotides: 2. The CDR3 protein is CASSATSGRDTGELFF. Here the CDR3 DNA reads TGTGCCAGCAGCGCGACTAGCGGGAGGGACACCGGGGAGCTGTTTTTT.